The T cell receptor (beta chain) described here comes from a study of cytomegalovirus exposure and HLA in healthy donors. Study-wide results and caveats: Across donors, most TCRs were seen rarely, yet some public ones were widespread. The productive fraction for most TCR beta V segments was about 87% or about 30% in an earlier analysis.

This clone was seen a few times. What it binds is unknown. A multiplex PCR was run with 60 Vbeta primers and 13 Jbeta primers. Original data processing: Some 80 million unique TCR beta chains, 10 million to 14 million shared, were counted in a later analysis. Assay used: immunoSEQ multiplex PCR; TCRdb lists only in-frame clones, some missing. D and trimming come from the DNA, and the V and J calls and clone size come from that table. This sample has around 140,000 clones, with 70% to 85% found just once. The CDR3 consists of 15 residues. CDR1 LGHNA and CDR2 YSLEER come from the germline V gene. The V and J ends lost 0 bases and 1 base respectively, with 9 bases between them.

The TCR comes from a male donor in good health and CMV-seronegative. Sample: PBMCs. The chain recombines TRBV4-3 with TRBJ1-2; D is uncertain. The CDR3 DNA sequence: TGCGCCAGCAGCCAAGATCGCCCGGTTAACTATGGCTACACCTTC. Translation gives CASSQDRPVNYGYTF.